The following is a T cell receptor beta chain sequence with its context. Its antigen is unidentified. The CDR3 end is not reached by the read, which stops 3 residues before it; the germline J gene fills it in. The sample belongs to a study of T cells in women clearing cervical HPV infection. In the study overall: Cases were women with histologically confirmed HPV16-related CIN3 or worse, including a couple of invasive cancers. With HLA typing for only a few women, HLA confounding remains possible.

Dot-blot hybridization genotyped cervical HPV amplified with MY09/MY11 PCR. The CDR3 loop spans 14 amino acids. Germline V lookup: CDR1 SEHNR, CDR2 FQNEAQ (reference sequence). Only in-frame clones appear in the TCRdb table, and some are missing; sequencing was by immunoSEQ multiplex PCR. This sample contains 30,000 to 45,000 clones. General study points: Repertoire richness, not evenness, was significantly elevated in CIN3+ cases versus controls.

Source material: blood buffy coat. This clonotype was sampled from a woman aged 18 to 75 with a cervical HPV16 infection that either progressed to CIN3+ or cleared (not recorded which). The chain joins TRBV7-9 to TRBJ1-2; 7 positions agree with TRBD1. The sequenced CDR3 bases are TGTGCCAGCAGCCGACCTGACAGGGTGAGCGAC. Protein: CASSRPDRVSD. The full CDR3 protein reads CASSRPDRVSDYTF.